This T cell receptor beta chain originates from a study of blood T cells in healthy people across ages. Study observations and caveats: Researchers deemed the diversity estimates from one million T cells underestimates. Long-lived and aged donors differed, with more naive CD4+ cells and higher diversity in the long-lived.

For this clonotype: The antigen is undetermined.

V lost 3 bases to trimming and J lost 4 bases; unmatched junction nucleotides: 7. From germline, CDR1 is MDHEN and CDR2 SYDVKM. This CDR3 region has 15 residues. The use of a sample-barcoded 5' primer and a J-beta primer mix characterized a second PCR of about 7 to 12 cycles. Tags on each cDNA molecule came from a template-switch adaptor with 12 random nucleotides. TCRdb fed the 5' RACE reads into MiXCR, producing one record per CDR3 protein. The sample has more than 650,000 distinct CDR3 sequences; about 53% are singletons. This receptor was identified in an elderly man in good health. Source material: blood. The genes are TRBV28 and TRBJ1-1, with 8 bases fitting TRBD1. The chain's CDR3 is CASSFMTGAGTEAFF. In DNA, the CDR3 is TGTGCCAGCAGTTTTATGACAGGGGCGGGCACTGAAGCTTTCTTT.